The 6 T cell receptor beta chains below were found in one sample sequenced in a study of T cell responses to AZD1222 COVID-19 vaccine. TCRdb keeps only in-frame clones here, not all; method: immunoSEQ multiplex PCR. Of 98,000 or so clones in the sample, more than 70% were seen once. The source was peripheral blood, collected on day 0 of MenACWY control vaccination. All receptors derive from an adult in good health.

CDR3 coding DNA: TGCGCCAGCAGCTCGGGGGGCTCTGGAAACACCATATATTTT. Residues: CASSSGGSGNTIYF. The chain is built from TRBV5-1 and TRBJ1-3; weak D call: TRBD1 (5 bases). The CDR3 runs to 14 residues. V lost 3 bases, J lost 0 bases, and 7 bases lay in between. Germline V gives CDR1 SGHRS, CDR2 YFSETQ. The full variable domain, completed using reference TRBV5-1 and TRBJ1-3, is KAGVTQTPRYLIKTRGQQVTLSCSPISGHRSVSWYQQTPGQGLQFLFEYFSETQRNKGNFPGRFSGRQFSNSRSEMNVSTLELGDSALYLCASSSGGSGNTIYFGEGSWLTVV.

The chain is built from TRBV10-1 and TRBJ2-7, with D perhaps assigned TRBD1 or TRBD2 (5 bases each). CDR1 WNHNN and CDR2 SYGVQD come from the germline V gene (reference sequence). The CDR3 totals 12 residues. Trimming removed 3 bases from V and 9 bases from J, with 12 bases in between. Here the CDR3 DNA reads TGCGCCAGCAGTGACCTAGGGACCGGGCAGTACTTC. Its protein is CASSDLGTGQYF.

The V and J genes are TRBV7-8 and TRBJ2-5; 10 bases line up with TRBD1. The CDR3 covers 13 residues. V was pared by 3 bases and J by 5 bases, with 0 bases of the junction left unmatched. Looked up from germline, CDR1 is SGHVS and CDR2 is FQNEAQ. CDR3 DNA: TGTGCCAGCAGCTTGGGACAGGGGGAGACCCAGTACTTC. Translated: CASSLGQGETQYF.

This chain joins TRBV2 and TRBJ2-3; TRBD1 matches 7 bases. This CDR3 has 16 amino acids. CDR1 and CDR2 (germline): SNHLY, FYNNEI. The J segment lost 1 base and the V segment lost 7 bases, leaving 11 bases of the junction unmatched. CDR3 sequence reads: CASTNLGQQRTDTQYF. CDR3 nucleotides: TGTGCCAGCACTAACCTGGGACAGCAACGCACAGATACGCAGTATTTT.

V gene TRBV9 combines with J gene TRBJ1-1; D gene uncertain. CDR3 length: 15 amino acids. The germline CDR1 and CDR2 sequences are SGDLS and YYNGEE. Deletions cut 0 bases from V and 0 bases from J, with 9 bases between. DNA for the CDR3: TGTGCCAGCAGCGTAGCGGCAGTCATGAACACTGAAGCTTTCTTT. Translating it yields CASSVAAVMNTEAFF.

A few counts support this clone. The chain recombines TRBV5-6 with TRBJ2-7; the D gene is possibly TRBD2 (6 bases). This CDR3 spans 17 amino acids. Trimming removed 4 bases from V and 3 bases from J, with 23 bases in between. Germline CDR1 and CDR2: SGHDT and YYEEEE. CDR3 sequence: CASSPTVSTRGLYEQYF. CDR3 coding DNA: TGTGCCAGCAGCCCAACGGTTTCTACGCGGGGCCTCTACGAGCAGTACTTC.